The clone carrying this TCR beta chain was picked up a small number of times. Its antigen is unknown. This sample was taken from a study of blood T cells in healthy people across ages. Study results and caveats: Strong correlation was found linking TCR beta diversity to naive T cell percentage.

With a J-beta primer mix and a sample-barcoded 5' primer, a second PCR ran 7 to 11 cycles. From the 5' RACE reads, TCRdb called clonotypes with MiXCR, one entry per CDR3 protein. The data show 950,000 to 1,200,000 distinct CDR3 sequences, with 35% to 45% seen just once and around 13% held by the top ten. The CDR3 is made up of 14 amino acids. Trimming removed 10 bases at V and 4 bases at J, with 19 bases between. Germline CDR1 and CDR2: ENHRY and SYGVKD. The source of this sequence is a man aged 18 to 30 in good health. The source material was blood. V and J are TRBV10-3 and TRBJ1-1; TRBD1 might be the D (6 bases). CDR3 sequence (DNA): TGTGCCACCCAGACAGGCCTCGGAGGCACTGAAGCTTTCTTT. This encodes CATQTGLGGTEAFF.